The TCR beta chain under discussion was sequenced for a study of PD-1 blockade in classical Hodgkin lymphoma. Assay used: immunoSEQ multiplex PCR; TCRdb lists only in-frame clones, some missing. The sample contains 7,300 or so clones, about 77% of which appear only once. Stated time point: cycle 4 day 1 (C4D1), after more than five weeks of nivolumab. In every patient, relapse followed autologous stem cell transplantation, while exposure to brentuximab vedotin differed. Isolated CD8+ T cells were derived from thawed PBMCs through magnetic negative selection. V was pared by 0 bases and J by 2 bases, with 8 bases between. CDR3 size: 14 residues. Germline V gives CDR1 PRHDT, CDR2 FYEKMQ (reference sequence).

The V call is TRBV13, the J call TRBJ2-7; no reliable D call. The receptor was derived from a human donor with classical Hodgkin lymphoma. The sequences come from CD8+ T cells from blood, collected before the fourth cycle of nivolumab. The CDR3 protein is CASSLGVPAYEQYF. Written as DNA, the CDR3 is TGTGCCAGCAGCTTAGGGGTACCAGCCTACGAGCAGTACTTC.